Following are 24 T cell receptor beta chains from one sample sequenced in a study of technical replicates of blood from several donors. Produced via immunoSEQ multiplex PCR; TCRdb's table is partial and in-frame only. This table has about 69,000 clones, about 90% appearing once. The sample comprised PBMCs. These receptors were collected from a human donor in good health. Some clones in this sample may be carry-over from other donors' samples.

The chain combines TRBV7-6 with TRBJ2-1, with TRBD2 matching over 12 bases. Losses at the gene ends were 5 bases for V and 8 bases for J; bases not matched to a gene: 7. Germline CDR1 reads SGHVS; CDR2 reads FNYEAQ. This CDR3 is 15 amino acids long. The CDR3 protein is CASSPLAGGPHEQFF. CDR3 in DNA: TGTGCCAGCAGCCCCCTAGCGGGAGGGCCACATGAGCAGTTCTTC.

The rearrangement links TRBV4-1 to TRBJ1-1, with D unresolved. Germline CDR1 reads MGHRA; CDR2 reads YSYEKL. CDR3 length equals 15 residues. The V gene lost 0 bases and the J gene lost 3 bases, with 11 bases spanning the gap. This CDR3 reads CASSQEPGIYTEAFF. The CDR3 nucleotides read TGCGCCAGCAGCCAAGAACCAGGAATCTACACTGAAGCTTTCTTT.

The rearrangement links TRBV18 to TRBJ1-5, with D unclear. This CDR3 spans 15 amino acids. Trimming pared 5 bases from V and 3 bases from J, leaving 14 bases between. Germline V CDR1 and CDR2: KGHSH, LQKENI. The CDR3 reads CASSGGGTSNQPQHF. The DNA for the CDR3 is TGTGCCAGCTCAGGAGGAGGCACTTCCAATCAGCCCCAGCATTTT.

The chain couples TRBV6-1 to TRBJ1-3, with 7 bases identical to TRBD1. Germline trimming cut 1 base from V and 2 bases from J; bases unmatched to any gene: 5. The CDR3 is 16 amino acids. Germline CDR1 and CDR2: MNHNS and SASEGT. The CDR3 sequence: CASSEVNTGAGNTIYF. The CDR3, as DNA: TGTGCCAGCAGTGAAGTGAACACAGGGGCTGGAAACACCATATATTTT.

The V call is TRBV4-1, the J call TRBJ1-2, with D uncertain. Germline V CDR1 and CDR2: MGHRA, YSYEKL. V lost 0 bases to trimming and J lost 0 bases, with 8 bases between them. The CDR3 consists of 15 residues. The CDR3 loop reads CASSQEAGANYGYTF. CDR3 coding DNA: TGCGCCAGCAGCCAAGAAGCGGGAGCTAACTATGGCTACACCTTC.

J is TRBJ2-7 and V is TRBV13; 7 bases are shared with TRBD1. This CDR3 is built from 13 residues. With V trimmed by 6 bases and J by 2 bases, 4 bases remained unmatched. Germline values: CDR1 PRHDT, CDR2 FYEKMQ (reference sequence). The CDR3 nucleotides read TGTGCCAGCAGATCCGGGACAGCCTACGAGCAGTACTTC. This encodes CASRSGTAYEQYF.

This clone was observed once. The chain joins TRBV19 to TRBJ2-3, with 9 bases that match TRBD1. V trimming: 3 bases; J trimming: 3 bases; junction bases outside the gene matches: 4. This CDR3 comprises 15 residues. Germline values: CDR1 LNHDA, CDR2 SQIVND (reference sequence). CDR3 amino acids: CASSIGTGWTDTQYF. For the CDR3, the DNA is TGTGCCAGTAGTATCGGGACAGGGTGGACAGATACGCAGTATTTT.

This clone appeared once. The chain couples TRBV18 to TRBJ1-2; tentative D call: TRBD1 (5 bases). V lost 3 bases and J lost 2, with 13 bases in between. From germline, CDR1 is KGHSH and CDR2 LQKENI. This CDR3 is 15 amino acids long. The CDR3 sequence: CASSPGGTMNYGYTF. CDR3 DNA: TGTGCCAGCTCACCGGGAGGGACTATGAACTATGGCTACACCTTC. The variable domain in full, with the rest retrieved from reference TRBV18 and TRBJ1-2, is NAGVMQNPRHLVRRRGQEARLRCSPMKGHSHVYWYRQLPEEGLKFMVYLQKENIIDESGMPKERFSAEFPKEGPSILRIQQVVRGDSAAYFCASSPGGTMNYGYTFGSGTRLTVV.

This clone occurred once. This sequence joins TRBV6-1 and TRBJ1-6; tentatively, D is TRBD1 (5 bases). Trimming removed 4 bases at V and 8 bases at J, with 18 bases between. Germline CDR1 and CDR2: MNHNS and SASEGT. The length of the CDR3 is 16 residues. The CDR3 region has the DNA TGTGCCAGCAGTGGGTCGGGTAGGGGTGCGGATTCACCCCTCCACTTT. It codes for CASSGSGRGADSPLHF.

J is TRBJ1-4 and V is TRBV5-1, with 7 positions matching TRBD1. The germline V gene encodes CDR1 SGHRS and CDR2 YFSETQ. The length of the CDR3 is 15 residues. After removal of 0 bases from V and 3 bases from J, the junction contained 2 bases not matched to a gene. CDR3 in amino acids: CASSLVGTANEKLFF. CDR3 DNA: TGCGCCAGCAGCTTGGTCGGGACAGCTAATGAAAAACTGTTTTTT.

This clone was found once. This chain uses TRBV2 with TRBJ1-4, with D perhaps matching TRBD1 (5 bases). The CDR3 runs 17 residues. The germline gives CDR1 SNHLY, CDR2 FYNNEI. The V end lost 1 base, the J end lost 7 bases, and 19 bases lay between the germline ends. The CDR3 coding sequence is TGTGCCAGCAGTGAAGTAACAGGACTACTGACGGGTGAAAAACTGTTTTTT. Translation: CASSEVTGLLTGEKLFF.

The chain uses TRBV25-1 and TRBJ1-2, with a weak D call TRBD1 (6 bases). Germline CDR1 and CDR2: MGHDK and SYGVNS. The CDR3 contains 13 residues. The V gene lost 2 bases and the J gene lost 6 bases, with 10 bases spanning the gap. CDR3 sequence (DNA): TGTGCCAGCAGTGAACCCAACAGGGATGGCTACACCTTC. Translation: CASSEPNRDGYTF.

This clone was detected once. The rearrangement joins TRBV5-1 to TRBJ2-5; TRBD1 aligns across 11 bases. V was pared by 0 bases and J by 4 bases, with 5 bases of the junction left unmatched. Germline V gene lookup returns CDR1 SGHRS and CDR2 YFSETQ. This CDR3 spans 16 amino acids. The CDR3: CASSLGTGGVGETQYF. The CDR3 coding sequence is TGCGCCAGCAGCTTGGGGACAGGGGGCGTGGGAGAGACCCAGTACTTC.

The chain uses TRBV6-5 and TRBJ2-4; D might be TRBD1 (6 bases). Looked up from germline, CDR1 is MNHEY and CDR2 is SVGAGI. V lost 6 bases to trimming and J lost 0 bases, with 9 bases between them. CDR3 length: 14 residues. The CDR3 DNA reads as TGTGCCAGCAGGGGGGCCCTAGCCAAAAACATTCAGTACTTC. This translates into CASRGALAKNIQYF.

This clone has only one observation. V is TRBV18 and J is TRBJ1-1; 7 bases match TRBD1. The CDR3 has 15 amino acids. V trimming: 6 bases; J trimming: 1 base; junction bases outside the gene matches: 8. The germline V gene encodes CDR1 KGHSH and CDR2 LQKENI. CDR3 DNA sequence: TGTGCCAGCTCGTGGGACAGACCTTCGAACACTGAAGCTTTCTTT. Translating gives CASSWDRPSNTEAFF.

This clone was picked up one time. The rearrangement joins TRBV7-2 to TRBJ2-1; D is unresolved. V was pared by 5 bases and J by 9 bases, with 17 bases between. Germline CDR1 and CDR2: SGHTA and FQGNSA. The CDR3 is 14 amino acids. Here the CDR3 reads CASSKTGLPSEQFF. For the CDR3, the DNA is TGTGCCAGCAGCAAAACTGGGCTCCCCTCTGAGCAGTTCTTC.

The chain couples TRBV7-9 to TRBJ1-5; no clear D. The germline V gene has CDR1 SEHNR and CDR2 FQNEAQ (reference sequence). V dropped 2 bases and J dropped 2 bases, with 10 bases sitting between them. The CDR3 covers 15 residues. This chain's CDR3 is CASSLQEEGNQPQHF. The CDR3 region has the DNA TGTGCCAGCAGCTTACAGGAAGAAGGCAATCAGCCCCAGCATTTT.

V usage is TRBV5-8 and J usage is TRBJ2-7; D possibly corresponds to TRBD2 (6 bases). Germline V lookup: CDR1 SGHTS, CDR2 YDEGEE. This CDR3 is built from 13 residues. V was clipped by 9 bases and J by 4 bases, with 17 bases between them. The chain's CDR3 is CATLGPGRYEQYF. CDR3 nucleotides: TGTGCCACCTTAGGCCCGGGGAGGTACGAGCAGTACTTC.

The DNA of the CDR3 is TGCAGCTTCGACAGGGGGGGCACTGAAGCTTTCTTT. It codes for CSFDRGGTEAFF. The chain links TRBV29-1 to TRBJ1-1; TRBD1 matches at 9 bases. Trimming removed 8 bases from V and 4 bases from J; junction bases left unmatched: 5. CDR1 and CDR2 (germline): SQVTM, ANQGSEA. This CDR3 region has 12 residues. The variable domain in full, with the rest retrieved from reference TRBV29-1 and TRBJ1-1, is SAVISQKPSRDICQRGTSLTIQCQVDSQVTMMFWYRQQPGQSLTLIATANQGSEATYESGFVIDKFPISRPNLTFSTLTVSNMSPEDSSIYLCSFDRGGTEAFFGQGTRLTVV.

This clone came up once. The gene calls are TRBV2 and TRBJ2-7, with 10 bases that match TRBD2. The germline V gene encodes CDR1 SNHLY and CDR2 FYNNEI. This CDR3 is 14 amino acids long. Trimming removed 4 bases from V and 9 bases from J; junction bases left unmatched: 9. The CDR3 nucleotides read TGTGCCAGCAGTGGACTAGCGGGCCTTGAATGGCAGTACTTC. Residues: CASSGLAGLEWQYF.

This clone was detected only a few times. J is TRBJ2-5 and V is TRBV5-1, with 14 bases matching TRBD2. Germline V gene lookup returns CDR1 SGHRS and CDR2 YFSETQ. The CDR3 is 17 residues long. V shed 0 bases and J 2 bases; nucleotides not matched to a gene: 3. The DNA for the CDR3 is TGCGCCAGCAGCTTGGCTGGGACTAGCGGGGGACAAGAGACCCAGTACTTC. Translated, it gives CASSLAGTSGGQETQYF.

This chain connects TRBV5-1 to TRBJ2-3, with D possibly being TRBD1 (6 bases). This CDR3 comprises 15 residues. Trimming pared 2 bases from V and 0 bases from J, leaving 10 bases between. Germline values: CDR1 SGHRS, CDR2 YFSETQ. Written as DNA, the CDR3 is TGCGCCAGCAGCTTAGGGGGTACTAGCACAGATACGCAGTATTTT. It translates to CASSLGGTSTDTQYF.

V usage is TRBV4-3 and J usage is TRBJ2-2, with D possibly matching TRBD1 (5 bases). The germline CDR1 and CDR2 sequences are LGHNA and YSLEER. This CDR3 comprises 15 residues. V shed 2 bases and J shed 7 bases, with 14 bases lying between them. The CDR3 loop reads CASSQMKGQYGELFF. Written as DNA, the CDR3 is TGCGCCAGCAGCCAAATGAAGGGGCAGTACGGGGAGCTGTTTTTT.

The chain has TRBV19 and TRBJ1-2, with no clear D. The V gene's germline CDR1 is LNHDA and CDR2 SQIVND (reference sequence). This CDR3 region has 16 residues. V gave up 0 bases and J gave up 5 bases, with 16 bases separating them. For the CDR3, the DNA is TGTGCCAGTAGTATAGACGGGCAGCGGACGTTTTATGGCTACACCTTC. Amino acid sequence: CASSIDGQRTFYGYTF.